This T cell receptor beta chain was found in a study of CDR3 diversity in severe acne. Germline lookup yields CDR1 GTSNPN and CDR2 SVGIG (reference sequence). The CDR3 spans 12 residues. V lost 1 base, J lost 1 base, and 4 bases lay in between. TCRdb independently ran MiXCR on the PCR reads; one entry per CDR3 protein. This sample has roughly 100,000 distinct CDR3 sequences; roughly 51% occur once, and the top ten carry around an eighth. This clonotype occurred many times. The chain couples TRBV30 to TRBJ1-1; D is undetermined. Sequenced: blood. This TCR derives from a male donor with acne. The CDR3: CAWSGGNTEAFF. CDR3 sequence (DNA): TGTGCCTGGAGTGGGGGGAACACTGAAGCTTTCTTT.